The 2 T cell receptor beta chains below were found in one sample sequenced in a study of siplizumab effects on memory and regulatory T cells. Assay: immunoSEQ multiplex PCR; the TCRdb copy retains only in-frame clones and omits some. The sample gives roughly 100,000 clones, 93% of which show up once; 0.32% is in the top ten. Input material: CD4+ T cells sorted from blood. The receptors were gathered from a human donor in good health.

This chain connects TRBV7-3 to TRBJ2-2; 8 positions agree with TRBD2. The V and J ends lost 2 bases and 3 bases, in that order; junction bases with no gene match: 5. The CDR3 loop spans 16 amino acids. Germline-derived CDR1 and CDR2 are SGHTA and FQGTGA. CDR3 in DNA: TGTGCCAGCAGCTTATCGGGGACTAGAGACACCGGGGAGCTGTTTTTT. As protein: CASSLSGTRDTGELFF. Supplemented by reference TRBV7-3 and TRBJ2-2, the full variable domain reads GAGVSQTPSNKVTEKGKYVELRCDPISGHTALYWYRQSLGQGPEFLIYFQGTGAADDSGLPNDRFFAVRPEGSVSTLKIQRTERGDSAVYLCASSLSGTRDTGELFFGEGSRLTVL.

The chain uses TRBV7-8 and TRBJ2-1, with D perhaps being TRBD1 or TRBD2 (5 bases each). Deletions cut 10 bases from V and 6 bases from J, with 25 bases between. CDR1 is SGHVS, CDR2 FQNEAQ, per germline. This CDR3 contains 16 residues. CDR3 residues: CATQRASRTRGNEQFF. CDR3 nucleotide sequence: TGTGCCACCCAACGAGCTAGCCGGACGAGGGGCAATGAGCAGTTCTTC.